The 9 T cell receptor beta chains below all came from one sample that was sequenced in a study of CD4 T cells in relation to SARS-CoV-2 and coronaviruses. For these receptors, no antigen is known. The method was immunoSEQ multiplex PCR; TCRdb's version includes in-frame clones alone and lacks a portion of them. The repertoire holds 15,000 to 20,000 clones, with around 74% as singletons. The unexposed donors gave CD4+ T cells in about 2011-2018, prior to COVID-19. Isolation of CD4+ T cells took place after approximately 10 days in culture. The sample consisted of CD4+ T cells from PBMCs, cultured in vitro. These receptors were obtained from a human donor in good health.

The genes are TRBV5-1 and TRBJ2-1; TRBD2 is a possible D gene (6 bases). Germline V lookup: CDR1 SGHRS, CDR2 YFSETQ. CDR3 length equals 15 residues. Trimming left V 0 bases short and J 5 bases short, with 12 bases between. CDR3 sequence: CASSLVAAENNEQFF. In DNA form, the CDR3 reads TGCGCCAGCAGCTTGGTAGCGGCCGAAAACAATGAGCAGTTCTTC. The whole variable domain, filled in from reference TRBV5-1 and TRBJ2-1, reads KAGVTQTPRYLIKTRGQQVTLSCSPISGHRSVSWYQQTPGQGLQFLFEYFSETQRNKGNFPGRFSGRQFSNSRSEMNVSTLELGDSALYLCASSLVAAENNEQFFGPGTRLTVL.

The V call is TRBV4-2, the J call TRBJ1-5, with D perhaps matching TRBD1 (5 bases). V lost 4 bases and J 6 bases, leaving 16 bases between the germline ends. Germline V gives CDR1 LGHNA, CDR2 YNFKEQ. This CDR3 is built from 15 residues. This CDR3 reads CASSRSGSGGQPQHF. CDR3 nucleotide sequence: TGTGCCAGCAGCCGAAGCGGGTCCGGGGGTCAGCCCCAGCATTTT.

This chain uses TRBV18 with TRBJ1-1; D is possibly TRBD1 (6 bases). Looked up from germline, CDR1 is KGHSH and CDR2 is LQKENI. V lost 0 bases to trimming and J lost 4 bases, with 12 bases between them. The CDR3 spans 15 residues. Here the CDR3 reads CASSPPGAMGTEAFF. In nucleotides, the CDR3 is TGTGCCAGCTCACCACCGGGGGCGATGGGCACTGAAGCTTTCTTT.

The V call is TRBV19, the J call TRBJ1-5; D uncertain. The CDR3 loop spans 14 amino acids. Germline V gives CDR1 LNHDA, CDR2 SQIVND (reference sequence). The ends were cut back, 1 base at V and 6 bases at J, with 10 bases in the middle. The CDR3 nucleotides are TGTGCCAGTAGTATAGTTCGGGTTGGTCAGCCCCAGCATTTT. Protein sequence: CASSIVRVGQPQHF.

This clone came up a few times. The genes are TRBV6-5 and TRBJ1-1; the D gene is possibly TRBD1 (5 bases). The germline gives CDR1 MNHEY, CDR2 SVGAGI. The ends were cut back, 7 bases at V and 3 bases at J, with 15 bases in the middle. The length of the CDR3 is 14 residues. CDR3 sequence (DNA): TGTGCCAGCACGAAATGGGGGGGTGACACTGAAGCTTTCTTT. Protein sequence: CASTKWGGDTEAFF.

The chain recombines TRBV24-1 with TRBJ2-5; D may be TRBD1 (6 bases). In germline, CDR1 is KGHDR, CDR2 SFDVKD. The CDR3 has 12 amino acids. V was clipped by 8 bases and J by 5 bases, with 11 bases between them. CDR3 bases: TGTGCCACCACGGACAGACGTGAGACCCAGTACTTC. Translated: CATTDRRETQYF.

The rearrangement joins TRBV7-8 to TRBJ2-1; D tentatively fits TRBD1 or TRBD2 (5 bases each). V was cut by 7 bases and J by 4 bases, with 20 bases left in between. The CDR3 is 16 amino acids. CDR1 and CDR2 (germline): SGHVS, FQNEAQ. The CDR3 region has the DNA TGTGCCAGCACCGAAGCTGGTAGCGACAGATACAATGAGCAGTTCTTC. Protein product: CASTEAGSDRYNEQFF. Combining the CDR3 with reference TRBV7-8 and TRBJ2-1 gives the whole variable domain GAGVSQSPRYKVAKRGQDVALRCDPISGHVSLFWYQQALGQGPEFLTYFQNEAQLDKSGLPSDRFFAERPEGSVSTLKIQRTQQEDSAVYLCASTEAGSDRYNEQFFGPGTRLTVL.

This clone showed up just once. V is TRBV3-1 (or the pseudogene TRBV3-2) and J is TRBJ2-7; D may be TRBD1 (6 bases). The CDR3 is made up of 13 amino acids. Germline lookup yields CDR1 LGHDT and CDR2 YNNKEL (reference sequence). V lost 8 bases, J lost 4 bases, and 15 bases lay in between. The CDR3 is CASLRTESYEQYF. The CDR3 DNA reads TGTGCCAGCCTCCGGACAGAATCTTACGAGCAGTACTTC.

This clone has more than one count but fewer than ten. The J gene is TRBJ1-1, the V gene TRBV30; TRBD1 aligns across 7 bases. Trimming removed 2 bases from V and 2 bases from J; junction bases left unmatched: 5. The CDR3 has 14 amino acids. CDR1 is GTSNPN and CDR2 is SVGIG in the germline V gene (reference sequence). CDR3 sequence (DNA): TGTGCCTGGAGTTTGGGACAGCCAAACACTGAAGCTTTCTTT. Translating gives CAWSLGQPNTEAFF.